A selection of T cell receptor beta chains follows, all from one sample in a study of T cells after yellow fever vaccination. TCRdb analysed the 5' RACE reads with MiXCR anew, one entry per CDR3 protein. The repertoire holds hundreds of thousands of distinct CDR3 sequences, with around 16% as singletons. Sequences were derived from PBMCs, sampled 5 days after the first yellow fever vaccination. The source is a man between 18 and 35 years old who received the YFV17D yellow fever vaccine. CDR3s include the opening cysteine and the closing phenylalanine or tryptophan. Fields, in order: V gene, D gene, CDR3 protein. D genes are given only for firm matches.

>TRBV19|-
CASSILSGFTGELFF
>TRBV27|-
CATPVIGDRNIQYF
>TRBV30|-
CAWSYPGSRVEQFF
>TRBV18|-
CASSPPSGNQPQHF
>TRBV7-2|-
CASSPQGGRNIQYF
>TRBV5-1|TRBD1
CASSNIRDSTEAFF
>TRBV29-1|-
CSVEKPENTEAFF
>TRBV6-5|TRBD1
CASSSPTGSMNTEAFF
>TRBV6-5|-
CASSSGRPRDTQYF
>TRBV5-1|-
CASSWDINTQYF
>TRBV3-1|-
CASRIAASTDTQYF
>TRBV6-1|-
CASSERLHSPLHF
>TRBV19|-
CASKRLRGGDTEAFF
>TRBV3-1|-
CASSQAGGYNLGQFF
>TRBV5-1|TRBD2
CASLVAGGSYNEQFF
>TRBV7-2|TRBD1
CASSSMTGGAGYEQFF
>TRBV6-5|TRBD1
CATQGDHEKLFF
>TRBV5-6|-
CASSTGVGAKNIQYF
>TRBV30|TRBD2
CAWSRGDYFYEQYF
>TRBV7-3|-
CASSQAEFPDTQYF
>TRBV12-3/TRBV12-4|TRBD1
CASSDLNRGRGDTQYF
>TRBV6-1|-
CASSLLLAGASDTQYF
>TRBV28|-
CASRTGQLDQPQHF
>TRBV13|-
CASSLEDEGKLFF